These 23 T cell receptor beta chains were sequenced from one sample in a study of cytomegalovirus exposure and HLA in healthy donors (dated by TCRdb to about 2017). The method was the immunoSEQ multiplex PCR assay. The clones in this table, taken by TCRdb from immuneACCESS, are in-frame only. Not every clone is retained; where verified, under half of the shortfall comes from an unresolved V gene, and the cause of the rest is unknown. This sample lists approximately 160,000 clones; nearly 90% were detected once. The leading ten clones occupy around 10% of the sample. Sequenced input: PBMCs. All receptors derive from a woman aged 18-30 years in good health and CMV-seropositive.

The chain carries TRBV7-9 and TRBJ2-2; 10 bases fit TRBD1. Trimming took 7 bases from V and 2 from J; bases not matched to a gene: 4. This CDR3 has 15 residues. Per germline, CDR1 SEHNR and CDR2 FQNEAQ (reference sequence). The chain's CDR3 is CASTRDRGNTGELFF. CDR3 DNA sequence: TGTGCCAGCACCCGGGACAGGGGAAACACCGGGGAGCTGTTTTTT.

The chain uses TRBV5-4 and TRBJ1-2; unclear D gene. Germline values: CDR1 SGHNT, CDR2 YYREEE (reference sequence). The CDR3 loop spans 13 amino acids. Deletions cut 3 bases from V and 3 bases from J, with 9 bases between. CDR3 region: CASSSRGDYGYTF. In DNA form, the CDR3 reads TGTGCCAGCAGCTCCCGAGGTGACTATGGCTACACCTTC.

The V call is TRBV11-2, the J call TRBJ1-2; the D is unclear. The CDR3 length is 13 residues. Germline CDR1 reads SGHAT; CDR2 reads FQNNGV. V lost 5 bases to trimming and J lost 14 bases, with 21 bases between them. CDR3 in DNA: TGTGCCAGCAGCCAAAGCGGTCACGCGGCGGCAACCTTC. It codes for CASSQSGHAAATF.

This chain connects TRBV11-2 to TRBJ2-5; TRBD1 matches 10 bases. J lost 5 bases, V lost 1 base, and 10 bases had no gene match. Germline loops: CDR1 SGHAT, CDR2 FQNNGV. The CDR3 runs 17 residues. CDR3 DNA: TGTGCCAGCAGCTTAGGCCCTCGACAGGGGGCCGCCGAGACCCAGTACTTC. Translated, it gives CASSLGPRQGAAETQYF.

The chain joins TRBV21-1 to TRBJ2-2; the table's D call, TRBD2, was not checked against the DNA. TRBV21-1 is tagged as a pseudogene. The CDR3 is 20 amino acids. In DNA, the CDR3 is TGTGCCAGCAGCAAAGGGCCCACTAGCGGGAGACGAGGGGTAACCGGGGAGCTGTTTTTT. Protein product: CASSKGPTSGRRGVTGELFF.

This CDR3 reads CASSPAMQEAFF. The CDR3 DNA reads as TGTGCCAGCAGTCCCGCAATGCAGGAAGCTTTCTTT. The chain carries TRBV6-5 and TRBJ1-1, with no clear D. The ends were cut back, 5 bases at V and 8 bases at J, with 12 bases in the middle. This CDR3 comprises 12 residues. Germline loops: CDR1 MNHEY, CDR2 SVGAGI.

The chain's CDR3 is CASSLFLARYQPQHF. CDR3 coding DNA: TGTGCCAGCAGTTTATTTTTGGCACGTTATCAGCCCCAGCATTTT. This chain joins TRBV28 and TRBJ1-5; D is unresolved. Germline loops: CDR1 MDHEN, CDR2 SYDVKM. V lost 1 base and J lost 5, with 12 bases in between. This CDR3 region has 15 residues.

This clone has only a few counts. The rearrangement links TRBV6-4 to TRBJ2-7; D is uncertain. Germline V lookup: CDR1 MRHNA, CDR2 SNTAGT. CDR3 length: 12 residues. Between the trimmed V and J ends, which lost 2 bases and 6 bases, there was a span of 8 bases. DNA for the CDR3: TGTGCCAGCAGTGACAGGAGAGGCGAGCAGTACTTC. As protein: CASSDRRGEQYF.

The chain employs TRBV12-5 and TRBJ2-7, with 8 bases fitting TRBD1. J gave up 3 bases and V 6 bases, and 4 bases lay outside the gene matches. This CDR3 comprises 13 residues. Per germline, CDR1 LGHNT and CDR2 FRNRAP. CDR3 in amino acids: CASGPGQGYEQYF. CDR3 sequence (DNA): TGTGCTAGTGGCCCTGGACAGGGCTACGAGCAGTACTTC. Based on the CDR3 plus reference TRBV12-5 and TRBJ2-7, the full variable domain is DARVTQTPRHKVTEMGQEVTMRCQPILGHNTVFWYRQTMMQGLELLAYFRNRAPLDDSGMPKDRFSAEMPDATLATLKIQPSEPRDSAVYFCASGPGQGYEQYFGPGTRLTVT.

This clone was recorded once. The chain uses TRBV5-1 and TRBJ1-2; TRBD1 might be the D (5 bases). The CDR3 is 16 residues long. Between the trimmed V and J ends, which lost 0 bases and 2 bases, there was a span of 14 bases. Germline V gene sequence: CDR1 SGHRS, CDR2 YFSETQ. The CDR3 DNA sequence: TGCGCCAGCAGCTTGGAATTCAAGACAGAGAACTATGGCTACACCTTC. It yields the protein CASSLEFKTENYGYTF.

This CDR3 is CASSERAVTYEQYF. The CDR3, as DNA: TGTGCCAGCAGTGAACGAGCGGTTACCTACGAGCAGTACTTC. The chain links TRBV2 to TRBJ2-7; perhaps TRBD2 as D (5 bases). The V end was cut by 2 bases, the J end by 2 bases, with 10 bases between. This CDR3 spans 14 amino acids. Germline V gene data show CDR1 as SNHLY and CDR2 as FYNNEI.

The CDR3 here is CASSLGGRGSRTHYGYTF. The CDR3 nucleotides are TGTGCCAGCAGCTTAGGGGGTCGTGGGAGCAGGACCCATTATGGCTACACCTTC. The chain carries TRBV11-3 and TRBJ1-2; no firm D call. The CDR3 loop spans 18 amino acids. Germline V gene data show CDR1 as SGHNT and CDR2 as YENEEA. Between the trimmed V and J ends, which lost 1 base and 5 bases, there was a span of 23 bases. Filled out from reference TRBV11-3 and TRBJ1-2, the complete variable domain reads EAGVVQSPRYKIIEKKQPVAFWCNPISGHNTLYWYLQNLGQGPELLIRYENEEAVDDSQLPKDRFSAERLKGVDSTLKIQPAELGDSAVYLCASSLGGRGSRTHYGYTFGSGTRLTVV.

The chain uses TRBV6-5 and TRBJ2-1; D perhaps matches TRBD2 (7 bases). The CDR3 is 14 amino acids. The V gene's germline CDR1 is MNHEY and CDR2 SVGAGI. Trimming removed 2 bases at V and 7 bases at J, with 12 bases between. CDR3 region: CASSYGRGANEQFF. The CDR3, as DNA: TGTGCCAGCAGTTACGGGAGGGGGGCGAATGAGCAGTTCTTC.

There are a few counts of this clone. The chain uses TRBV11-3 and TRBJ2-3; D gene unclear. Trimming left V 3 bases short and J 1 base short, with 8 bases between. CDR3 length: 14 amino acids. Germline V gene sequence: CDR1 SGHNT, CDR2 YENEEA. The CDR3 region has the DNA TGTGCCAGCAGCTTTTTTCCGGGCACAGATACGCAGTATTTT. Residues: CASSFFPGTDTQYF.

The chain employs TRBV6-6 and TRBJ2-1; 8 nucleotides align to TRBD1. J gave up 3 bases and V 6 bases, and 4 bases lay outside the gene matches. This CDR3 spans 14 amino acids. From germline, CDR1 is MNHNY and CDR2 SVGAGI (reference sequence). The CDR3 DNA sequence: TGTGCCAGCAGGATGGACAGGGACTACAATGAGCAGTTCTTC. Its translation: CASRMDRDYNEQFF.

The chain is built from TRBV20-1 and TRBJ2-1; D call uncertain. Germline V CDR1 and CDR2: DFQATT, SNEGSKA (reference sequence). V was cut by 5 bases and J by 14 bases, with 16 bases left in between. The CDR3 contains 11 residues. The DNA for the CDR3 is TGCAGTGCTCTCCCGACCAAGGCGGAGTTCTTC. Protein: CSALPTKAEFF.

The CDR3 region is CASALAGGGETQYF. In DNA form, the CDR3 reads TGTGCCAGCGCCCTAGCGGGAGGTGGAGAGACCCAGTACTTC. The chain uses TRBV28 and TRBJ2-5; 11 bases line up with TRBD2. Germline V lookup: CDR1 MDHEN, CDR2 SYDVKM. The CDR3 consists of 14 residues. V was clipped by 8 bases and J by 4 bases; unmatched bases: 6.

The rearrangement joins TRBV4-3 to TRBJ2-7; D perhaps matches TRBD2 (6 bases). There are 13 residues in the CDR3. V gave up 1 base and J gave up 6 bases, with 10 bases separating them. Germline V CDR1 and CDR2: LGHNA, YSLEER. The CDR3 coding sequence is TGCGCCAGCAGCCAAGGACTAGTGGGCGAGCAGTACTTC. Encoded protein: CASSQGLVGEQYF.

CDR3 in amino acids: CSVVGNGGDYTF. CDR3 sequence (DNA): TGCAGCGTTGTTGGGAACGGAGGTGACTACACCTTC. The chain couples TRBV29-1 to TRBJ1-2; D unclear. From germline, CDR1 is SQVTM and CDR2 ANQGSEA. The ends were cut back, 4 bases at V and 10 bases at J, with 16 bases in the middle. The CDR3 extends over 12 amino acids. Together with reference TRBV29-1 and TRBJ1-2, the CDR3 gives the full variable domain: SAVISQKPSRDICQRGTSLTIQCQVDSQVTMMFWYRQQPGQSLTLIATANQGSEATYESGFVIDKFPISRPNLTFSTLTVSNMSPEDSSIYLCSVVGNGGDYTFGSGTRLTVV.

The V call is TRBV6-5, the J call TRBJ2-2, with D possibly being TRBD2 (5 bases). The CDR3 loop spans 16 amino acids. Trimming cost V 4 bases and J 0 bases, with 12 bases left between them. CDR1 is MNHEY, CDR2 SVGAGI, per germline. The CDR3 here is CASSSPGTPNTGELFF. The DNA of the CDR3 is TGTGCCAGCAGTTCCCCGGGAACTCCGAACACCGGGGAGCTGTTTTTT.

The V gene is TRBV28, the J gene TRBJ2-7; 14 nucleotides match TRBD2. Trimming took 6 bases from V and 7 from J; bases not matched to a gene: 11. The CDR3 is 16 amino acids. Per the germline V gene, CDR1 is MDHEN and CDR2 is SYDVKM. DNA for the CDR3: TGTGCCAGCAGGCCTCCCGGGACTAGCGGGAGTCGAGAGCAGTACTTC. Its protein product is CASRPPGTSGSREQYF. Full variable domain (rest looked up from reference TRBV28 and TRBJ2-7): DVKVTQSSRYLVKRTGEKVFLECVQDMDHENMFWYRQDPGLGLRLIYFSYDVKMKEKGDIPEGYSVSREKKERFSLILESASTNQTSMYLCASRPPGTSGSREQYFGPGTRLTVT.

The chain joins TRBV10-3 to TRBJ1-1, with 11 bases matching TRBD1. The CDR3 totals 16 residues. Germline V gene lookup returns CDR1 ENHRY and CDR2 SYGVKD. After removal of 3 bases from V and 3 bases from J, the junction contained 6 bases not matched to a gene. The CDR3 here is CAISDRTGGKDTEAFF. As DNA, the CDR3 is TGTGCCATCAGTGACAGGACAGGGGGCAAGGACACTGAAGCTTTCTTT.

In DNA form, the CDR3 reads TGTGCCAGTAGTATTGGGGGACAGCTCTACGAGCAGTACTTC. This sequence encodes CASSIGGQLYEQYF. J is TRBJ2-7 and V is TRBV19; 7 positions agree with TRBD1. The CDR3 length is 14 residues. The V segment lost 3 bases and the J segment 3 bases; nucleotides outside the gene matches: 5. Germline assignment: CDR1 LNHDA and CDR2 SQIVND (reference sequence). Based on the CDR3 plus reference TRBV19 and TRBJ2-7, the full variable domain is DGGITQSPKYLFRKEGQNVTLSCEQNLNHDAMYWYRQDPGQGLRLIYYSQIVNDFQKGDIAEGYSVSREKKESFPLTVTSAQKNPTAFYLCASSIGGQLYEQYFGPGTRLTVT.